Below, 14 T cell receptor beta chains from the same sample are listed, as sequenced in a study of blood T cell repertoires in COVID-19. Assay: immunoSEQ multiplex PCR; the TCRdb copy retains only in-frame clones and omits some. The repertoire includes 150,000 to 200,000 clones, approximately 86% of them detected once, and around 8.6% sits in the top ten. The sequencing input was peripheral blood. These receptors were obtained from a man in his fifties or sixties with active or convalescent COVID-19.

The chain has TRBV7-9 and TRBJ1-2; D uncertain. Trimming left V 5 bases short and J 5 bases short, with 15 bases between. Germline assignment: CDR1 SEHNR and CDR2 FQNEAQ (reference sequence). CDR3 length: 14 amino acids. CDR3: CASSHRERPYGYTF. As DNA, the CDR3 is TGTGCCAGCAGCCATCGGGAGAGACCATATGGCTACACCTTC. Together with reference TRBV7-9 and TRBJ1-2, the CDR3 gives the full variable domain: DTGVSQNPRHKITKRGQNVTFRCDPISEHNRLYWYRQTLGQGPEFLTYFQNEAQLEKSRLLSDRFSAERPKGSFSTLEIQRTEQGDSAMYLCASSHRERPYGYTFGSGTRLTVV.

This clone was observed a few times. The chain has TRBV5-1 and TRBJ1-1; 9 bases map to TRBD1. The germline CDR1 and CDR2 sequences are SGHRS and YFSETQ. After removal of 5 bases from V and 2 bases from J, the junction contained 7 bases not matched to a gene. The CDR3 consists of 15 residues. The CDR3 region has the DNA TGCGCCAGCAGTGGGACAGGGTTGGCAAACACTGAAGCTTTCTTT. It encodes CASSGTGLANTEAFF.

This clone appeared a single time. J is TRBJ1-6 and V is TRBV3-1 (or the pseudogene TRBV3-2); TRBD1 matches 12 bases. Unmatched junction bases numbered 7, after V lost 4 bases and J lost 0 bases. Germline assignment: CDR1 LGHDT and CDR2 YNNKEL (reference sequence). The CDR3 has 19 amino acids. CDR3 nucleotides: TGTGCCAGCAGCCTTGGGGGACAGGGGGCTTTCTCCTATAATTCACCCCTCCACTTT. Its protein is CASSLGGQGAFSYNSPLHF.

The chain links TRBV4-2 to TRBJ1-5; 10 nucleotides agree with TRBD1. The germline V gene has CDR1 LGHNA and CDR2 YNFKEQ. V lost 1 base, J lost 4 bases, and 1 base stayed unmatched. The CDR3 spans 15 residues. This CDR3 reads CASSQGDRGNQPQHF. Written as DNA, the CDR3 is TGTGCCAGCAGCCAAGGGGACAGGGGTAATCAGCCCCAGCATTTT.

This clone was counted only a few times. The chain joins TRBV5-1 to TRBJ2-7, with 9 bases matching TRBD1. Germline trimming cut 3 bases from V and 4 bases from J; bases unmatched to any gene: 11. CDR3 length equals 16 residues. Germline V gene sequence: CDR1 SGHRS, CDR2 YFSETQ. CDR3 loop: CASSSGAGQGIYEQYF. The CDR3 bases are TGCGCCAGCAGCTCTGGGGCTGGACAGGGGATTTACGAGCAGTACTTC.

CDR3 sequence (DNA): TGTGCCAGCAGTGAAGGAGGACTCTATGGCTACACCTTC. Protein product: CASSEGGLYGYTF. The chain links TRBV25-1 to TRBJ1-2; no clear D. The germline V gene has CDR1 MGHDK and CDR2 SYGVNS. The V end was cut by 2 bases, the J end by 4 bases, with 8 bases between. This CDR3 comprises 13 residues.

This rearrangement joins TRBV19 to TRBJ1-5, with D tentatively TRBD1 (5 bases). The V gene lost 7 bases and the J gene lost 6 bases, with 19 bases spanning the gap. The CDR3 totals 15 residues. Germline V gene data show CDR1 as LNHDA and CDR2 as SQIVND (reference sequence). The CDR3 protein is CASTPSAVGGQPQHF. In DNA, the CDR3 is TGTGCCAGTACCCCCTCGGCCGTGGGGGGTCAGCCCCAGCATTTT.

The J gene is TRBJ2-1, the V gene TRBV7-3; 8 bases map to TRBD2. Trimming cost V 5 bases and J 7 bases; bases outside gene matches: 7. This CDR3 has 14 amino acids. Germline-derived CDR1 and CDR2 are SGHTA and FQGTGA. CDR3 sequence (DNA): TGTGCCAGCAGCCCCGGGGGGGGTGGGAATGAGCAGTTCTTC. Protein: CASSPGGGGNEQFF. Full variable domain (rest looked up from reference TRBV7-3 and TRBJ2-1): GAGVSQTPSNKVTEKGKYVELRCDPISGHTALYWYRQSLGQGPEFLIYFQGTGAADDSGLPNDRFFAVRPEGSVSTLKIQRTERGDSAVYLCASSPGGGGNEQFFGPGTRLTVL.

The rearrangement links TRBV10-1 to TRBJ1-3; D gene ambiguous. The CDR3 loop spans 15 amino acids. The germline V gene has CDR1 WNHNN and CDR2 SYGVQD (reference sequence). Trimming removed 0 bases from V and 5 bases from J, with 11 bases in between. CDR3 protein: CASSESSPGRNTIYF. The DNA for the CDR3 is TGCGCCAGCAGTGAGTCCTCCCCAGGCCGAAACACCATATATTTT.

This chain links TRBV30 with TRBJ1-5, with 11 nucleotides matching TRBD1. The CDR3 contains 15 residues. CDR1 is GTSNPN and CDR2 is SVGIG in the germline V gene (reference sequence). Trimming at V came to 1 base and at J to 5 bases, leaving 4 bases not matched to a gene. The CDR3 coding sequence is TGTGCCTGGAGTGACCGGACAGGGGGCTATCAGCCCCAGCATTTT. Translated, it gives CAWSDRTGGYQPQHF.

The chain recombines TRBV12-3 or TRBV12-4 with TRBJ2-2; D is undetermined. The CDR3 length is 12 residues. Trimming removed 6 bases at V and 2 bases at J, with 4 bases between. CDR3 DNA sequence: TGTGCCAGCAGCCGTAACACCGGGGAGCTGTTTTTT. Encoded protein: CASSRNTGELFF.

CDR3 amino acids: CASGLSGEETQYF. Written as DNA, the CDR3 is TGTGCTAGTGGTTTGTCAGGGGAAGAGACCCAGTACTTC. The chain is built from TRBV12-5 and TRBJ2-5; D is possibly TRBD1 (6 bases). The CDR3 sequence is 13 residues long. Trimming pared 2 bases from V and 3 bases from J, leaving 7 bases between. Germline V CDR1 and CDR2: LGHNT, FRNRAP.

The rearrangement uses TRBV28 and TRBJ1-6; no definite D call. The germline gives CDR1 MDHEN, CDR2 SYDVKM. There are 15 residues in the CDR3. Trimming cost V 7 bases and J 5 bases, with 15 bases left between them. Here the CDR3 DNA reads TGTGCCAGCAAAGCGACCCCGAATAATAATTCACCCCTCCACTTT. Its translation is CASKATPNNNSPLHF.

By share of the sample, this clone is medium-sized. The gene calls are TRBV2 and TRBJ2-2, with D maybe TRBD1 (6 bases). The V gene's germline CDR1 is SNHLY and CDR2 FYNNEI. Trimming removed 6 bases at V and 5 bases at J, with 13 bases between. This CDR3 spans 14 amino acids. CDR3 in amino acids: CASRTGTPTGELFF. CDR3 nucleotide sequence: TGTGCCAGCAGGACCGGGACACCAACCGGGGAGCTGTTTTTT.